The 13 T cell receptor beta chains below were found in one sample sequenced in a study of T-cell reconstitution after alpha-beta-depleted transplantation in children. Unique molecular identifiers featured in how the TCRbeta library was prepared. MiXCR was run by TCRdb on the PCR reads, yielding one entry per CDR3 protein. The data hold roughly 350,000 distinct CDR3 sequences, with about 9.3% observed a single time. Sequencing was performed on PBMCs from the stem cell graft donor, taken from the stem cell graft. The receptors were gathered from a human donor who donated a stem cell graft to a child with acute lymphoblastic leukemia.

This clonotype was observed a few times. The rearrangement joins TRBV14 to TRBJ2-1, with D maybe TRBD1 (5 bases). Per the germline V gene, CDR1 is SGHDN and CDR2 is FVKESK. With 4 bases removed from V and 0 bases from J, the gap between germline ends came to 16 bases. This CDR3 contains 17 residues. The CDR3 loop is CASSPKGWRSSYNEQFF. CDR3 DNA sequence: TGTGCCAGCAGCCCTAAGGGGTGGCGCAGCTCCTACAATGAGCAGTTCTTC.

The genes are TRBV20-1 and TRBJ1-5; no clear D. Germline lookup yields CDR1 DFQATT and CDR2 SNEGSKA (reference sequence). Between the trimmed V and J ends, which lost 5 bases and 7 bases, there was a span of 24 bases. CDR3 length: 16 residues. CDR3 residues: CSAVPREYGGLQPQHF. DNA of the CDR3: TGCAGTGCTGTTCCCCGGGAGTATGGCGGCCTACAGCCCCAGCATTTT.

The CDR3 loop reads CASSQYRTSGSPNTGELFF. The CDR3, as DNA: TGCGCCAGCAGCCAATATAGGACTAGCGGGTCTCCGAACACCGGGGAGCTGTTTTTT. V is TRBV4-3 and J is TRBJ2-2, with 11 bases lining up with TRBD2. V dropped 2 bases and J dropped 0; count of bases not matched to a gene: 8. There are 19 residues in the CDR3. Germline CDR1 reads LGHNA; CDR2 reads YSLEER.

J is TRBJ1-5 and V is TRBV27, with D unresolved. The germline V gene encodes CDR1 MNHEY and CDR2 SMNVEV (reference sequence). The CDR3 totals 14 residues. Between the trimmed V and J ends, which lost 5 bases and 0 bases, there was a span of 8 bases. The chain's CDR3 is CASSPTYSNQPQHF. In nucleotides, the CDR3 is TGTGCCAGCAGTCCCACCTATAGCAATCAGCCCCAGCATTTT.

This clonotype was seen a few times. The gene calls are TRBV7-8 and TRBJ2-7; D is possibly TRBD1 (5 bases). There are 13 residues in the CDR3. CDR1 is SGHVS, CDR2 FQNEAQ, per germline. The V end lost 3 bases, the J end lost 6 bases, and 12 bases lay between the germline ends. The CDR3 reads CASSFDQGAEQYF. The CDR3 DNA reads TGTGCCAGCAGCTTCGATCAGGGTGCCGAGCAGTACTTC.

At least ten counts were recorded for this clonotype. The chain combines TRBV4-3 with TRBJ2-1; 10 bases line up with TRBD1. J gave up 8 bases and V 4 bases, and 11 bases lay outside the gene matches. The germline gives CDR1 LGHNA, CDR2 YSLEER. The CDR3 covers 16 residues. DNA for the CDR3: TGCGCCAGCAGCCGGGCGGGACAGGGGACGGTCGATGAGCAGTTCTTC. The encoded protein is CASSRAGQGTVDEQFF.

This chain joins TRBV12-3 or TRBV12-4 and TRBJ2-1; 12 bases match TRBD2. The CDR3 spans 15 residues. After removal of 6 bases from V and 2 bases from J, the junction contained 2 bases not matched to a gene. The CDR3 sequence is CASRTSGGTYNEQFF. In nucleotides, the CDR3 is TGTGCCAGCAGGACTAGCGGGGGCACCTACAATGAGCAGTTCTTC.

The rearrangement uses TRBV27 and TRBJ1-2; 7 positions match TRBD1. CDR1 and CDR2 from the germline V gene are MNHEY and SMNVEV (reference sequence). The V segment lost 5 bases and the J segment 1 base; nucleotides outside the gene matches: 16. The CDR3 is 18 residues long. This CDR3 is CASSPQESRGGFNYGYTF. Written as DNA, the CDR3 is TGTGCCAGCAGTCCCCAGGAGTCCAGGGGGGGGTTTAACTATGGCTACACCTTC.

The V and J genes are TRBV10-3 and TRBJ2-5, with 9 bases fitting TRBD2. V lost 3 bases, J lost 5 bases, and 7 bases stayed unmatched. CDR3 length: 15 amino acids. CDR1 is ENHRY and CDR2 is SYGVKD in the germline V gene. The CDR3 region has the DNA TGTGCCATCAGTGAAGGTAGCGGGAGACTGGAGACCCAGTACTTC. Translating gives CAISEGSGRLETQYF.

The DNA for the CDR3 is TGTGCCAGTAGTATTCGGGCTAACTATGGCTACACCTTC. This translates into CASSIRANYGYTF. The chain recombines TRBV19 with TRBJ1-2, with D uncertain. V was clipped by 3 bases and J by 0 bases, with 5 bases between them. The CDR3 extends over 13 amino acids. Germline CDR1 reads LNHDA; CDR2 reads SQIVND (reference sequence).

The chain recombines TRBV5-1 with TRBJ2-3, with D possibly being TRBD1 or TRBD2 (5 bases each). CDR1 is SGHRS and CDR2 is YFSETQ in the germline V gene. The CDR3 is 16 amino acids. Trimming pared 2 bases from V and 2 bases from J, leaving 15 bases between. The CDR3 protein is CASSLPGPASTDTQYF. In nucleotides, the CDR3 is TGCGCCAGCAGCTTACCGGGACCGGCGTCCACAGATACGCAGTATTTT.

The genes are TRBV20-1 and TRBJ2-1; 9 positions agree with TRBD2. The V gene's germline CDR1 is DFQATT and CDR2 SNEGSKA (reference sequence). The CDR3 runs 15 residues. V lost 0 bases to trimming and J lost 6 bases; unmatched junction nucleotides: 6. The CDR3 region has the DNA TGCAGTGCTAGAGATCCGGCGGGAGGGCCCAATGAGCAGTTCTTC. It yields the protein CSARDPAGGPNEQFF.

This clonotype was found a few times. The rearrangement joins TRBV3-1 to TRBJ2-1; D is perhaps TRBD2 (6 bases). Trimming stripped 6 bases from V and 5 bases from J, with 14 bases between. Germline CDR1 and CDR2: LGHDT and YNNKEL (reference sequence). The CDR3 covers 14 residues. In nucleotides, the CDR3 is TGTGCCAGCAGTCACGGGAGTCCCAACAATGAGCAGTTCTTC. This codes for CASSHGSPNNEQFF.